These T cell receptor beta chains were read from a single sample in a study of vaccination and CD4 T cells after COVID-19. Their target antigens are unknown. TCRdb reanalysed the PCR reads using MiXCR and keeps one entry per CDR3 protein. The profile covers some 12,000 distinct CDR3 sequences, with 50% to 70% appearing a single time and 20% to 25% taken by the ten largest. Input material: CD4+ T cells from blood, cultured in vitro. All receptors derive from a human donor who had recovered from COVID-19. Each CDR3 is given with its conserved first and last residue. A D gene is named only where the DNA matches it firmly. Size tells how often a clone was seen (once, few, many) or the class of an expanded clone, and some rows leave it out.

V	size	D	J	CDR3	DNA
TRBV6-2/TRBV6-3	few	-	TRBJ1-2	CASRMGGYYGYTF	TGTGCCAGCAGGATGGGGGGCTACTATGGCTACACCTTC
TRBV5-1	few	-	TRBJ2-5	CASSLGAPQETQYF	TGCGCCAGCAGCTTGGGGGCACCTCAAGAGACCCAGTACTTC
TRBV11-2	-	-	TRBJ2-4	CASSLGEGTWNIQYF	TGTGCCAGCAGCTTAGGTGAGGGGACGTGGAACATTCAGTACTTC
TRBV12-3/TRBV12-4	few	-	TRBJ1-1	CASRRLRFGDEAFF	TGTGCCAGCAGGAGACTCAGGTTTGGCGATGAAGCTTTCTTT
TRBV11-3	-	-	TRBJ2-1	CASSLGRWGETSYNEQFF	TGTGCCAGCAGCTTAGGAAGGTGGGGCGAAACATCCTACAATGAGCAGTTCTTC
TRBV30	-	-	TRBJ1-2	CAWGPDGLYGYTF	TGTGCCTGGGGACCTGACGGACTCTATGGCTACACCTTC
TRBV20-1	-	-	TRBJ2-7	CSASRDLYEQYF	TGCAGTGCTAGCCGGGACCTCTACGAGCAGTACTTC
TRBV6-1	-	-	TRBJ1-3	CASSEEGSMASGNTIYF	TGTGCCAGCAGTGAGGAGGGGTCTATGGCTTCTGGAAACACCATATATTTT
TRBV6-2/TRBV6-3	few	-	TRBJ2-4	CASSDPHKNIQYF	TGTGCCAGCAGTGACCCCCACAAAAACATTCAGTACTTC
TRBV7-9	few	-	TRBJ1-2	CASSQGNNYGYTF	TGTGCCAGCAGCCAAGGAAATAACTATGGCTACACCTTC
TRBV18	-	TRBD2	TRBJ2-1	CASSPRGVPYNEQFF	TGTGCCAGCTCACCGCGGGGGGTCCCCTACAATGAGCAGTTCTTC
TRBV6-1	-	TRBD1	TRBJ1-1	CASSTGAKAFF	TGTGCCAGCAGTACAGGGGCGAAAGCTTTCTTT
TRBV5-1	-	-	TRBJ1-4	CASSLEDRLEEKLFF	TGCGCCAGCAGCTTGGAAGACAGGTTGGAGGAAAAACTGTTTTTT
TRBV30	-	-	TRBJ1-2	CAWSTRGYGYTF	TGTGCCTGGAGTACGAGGGGCTATGGCTACACCTTC
TRBV2	few	-	TRBJ1-1	CASSEALRGGTEAFF	TGTGCCAGCAGTGAAGCGCTAAGGGGCGGAACTGAAGCTTTCTTT
TRBV6-1	few	TRBD1	TRBJ1-1	CASSGEDRENTEAFF	TGTGCCAGCAGTGGAGAGGACAGGGAGAACACTGAAGCTTTCTTT
TRBV27	-	-	TRBJ1-2	CASSLALGPYGYTF	TGTGCCAGCAGTTTAGCGCTAGGACCCTATGGCTACACCTTC
TRBV7-8	few	TRBD1	TRBJ1-2	CASSLRQGGNYGYTF	TGTGCCAGCAGCCTCAGACAGGGGGGAAACTATGGCTACACCTTC
TRBV5-1	-	-	TRBJ2-3	CASSLETDTQYF	TGCGCCAGCAGCTTGGAGACAGATACGCAGTATTTT
TRBV9	-	TRBD1	TRBJ1-1	CASSPTTGMNTEAFF	TGTGCCAGCAGCCCTACGACAGGGATGAACACTGAAGCTTTCTTT
TRBV19	-	-	TRBJ2-1	CASSVNPTGAGEQFF	TGTGCCAGTAGTGTTAACCCTACGGGAGCCGGGGAGCAGTTCTTC
TRBV20-1	-	-	TRBJ1-4	CSAQRPGDDEKLFF	TGCAGTGCCCAGCGTCCCGGGGATGATGAAAAACTGTTTTTT
TRBV7-6	-	-	TRBJ2-3	CASSSLLTSTQYF	TGTGCCAGCAGCTCCCTCTTAACTAGTACGCAGTATTTT